This paragraph reports one T cell receptor beta chain. The antigen remains undetermined. The sample comes from a study of T cell repertoires in cytomegalovirus infection. Study at large: Recently identified HLA-C-restricted CMV epitopes and well-studied HLA-B-restricted CMV epitopes were used by the study.

J was trimmed by 7 bases and V by 4 bases; bases with no gene match: 7. This CDR3 has 15 amino acids. CDR1 and CDR2 (germline): SNHLY, FYNNEI. Study-level points and caveats: Identification of carriers of CMV plus the relevant HLA was achieved through cumulative public TCR beta family frequency. The response measured ex vivo was dominated by TCR beta clonotypes (HLA-C-restricted and CMV-specific).

One entry per CDR3 protein results from TCRdb running MiXCR on the reads. This sample yields roughly 990,000 distinct CDR3 sequences, of which around 30% are seen a single time; about an eighth belongs to the top ten. The V call is TRBV2, the J call TRBJ1-5, with 10 bases lining up with TRBD1. The receptor was derived from a human donor in good health (CMV status not recorded). Some clones in this sample may be carry-over from other donors' samples. The sample here was cultured CD8+ T cells from PBMCs, taken from culture after CMV antigen stimulation. CDR3 coding DNA: TGTGCCAGCAGTGCGACAGGGGGCTGGGAACAGCCCCAGCATTTT. Residues: CASSATGGWEQPQHF.